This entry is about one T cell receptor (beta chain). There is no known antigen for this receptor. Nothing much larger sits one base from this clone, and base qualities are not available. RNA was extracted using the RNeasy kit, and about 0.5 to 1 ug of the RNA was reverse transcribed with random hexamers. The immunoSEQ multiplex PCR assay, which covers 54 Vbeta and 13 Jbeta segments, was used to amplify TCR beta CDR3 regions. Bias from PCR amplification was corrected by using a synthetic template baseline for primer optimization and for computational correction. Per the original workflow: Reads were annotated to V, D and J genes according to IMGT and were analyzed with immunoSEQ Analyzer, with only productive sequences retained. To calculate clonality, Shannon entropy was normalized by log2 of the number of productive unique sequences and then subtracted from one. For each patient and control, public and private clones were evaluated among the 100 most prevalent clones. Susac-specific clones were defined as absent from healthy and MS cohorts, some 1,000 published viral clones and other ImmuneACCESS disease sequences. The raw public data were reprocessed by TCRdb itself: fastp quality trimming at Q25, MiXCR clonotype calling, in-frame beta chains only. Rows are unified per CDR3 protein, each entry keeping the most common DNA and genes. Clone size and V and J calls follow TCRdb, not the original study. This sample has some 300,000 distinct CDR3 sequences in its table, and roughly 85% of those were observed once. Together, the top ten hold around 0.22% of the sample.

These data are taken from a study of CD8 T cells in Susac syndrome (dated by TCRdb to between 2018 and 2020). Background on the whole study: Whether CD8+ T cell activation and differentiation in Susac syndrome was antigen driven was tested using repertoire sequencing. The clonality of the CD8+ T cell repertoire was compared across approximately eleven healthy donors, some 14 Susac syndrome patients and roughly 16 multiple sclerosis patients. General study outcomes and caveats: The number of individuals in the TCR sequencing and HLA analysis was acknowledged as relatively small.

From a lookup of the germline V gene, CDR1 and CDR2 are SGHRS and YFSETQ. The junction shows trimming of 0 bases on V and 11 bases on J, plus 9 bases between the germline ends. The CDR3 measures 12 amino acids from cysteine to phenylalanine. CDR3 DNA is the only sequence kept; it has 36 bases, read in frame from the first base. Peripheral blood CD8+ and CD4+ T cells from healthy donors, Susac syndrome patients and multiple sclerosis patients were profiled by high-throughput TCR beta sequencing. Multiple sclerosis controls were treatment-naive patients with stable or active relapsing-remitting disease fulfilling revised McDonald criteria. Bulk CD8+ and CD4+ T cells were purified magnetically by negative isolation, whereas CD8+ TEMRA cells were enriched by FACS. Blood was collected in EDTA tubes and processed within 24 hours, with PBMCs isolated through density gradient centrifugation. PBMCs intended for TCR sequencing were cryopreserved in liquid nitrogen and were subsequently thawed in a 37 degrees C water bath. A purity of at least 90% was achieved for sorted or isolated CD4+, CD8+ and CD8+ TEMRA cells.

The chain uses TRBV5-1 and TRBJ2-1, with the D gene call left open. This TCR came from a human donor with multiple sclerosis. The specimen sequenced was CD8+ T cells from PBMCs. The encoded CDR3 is CASSLVVWQQFF. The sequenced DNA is TGCGCCAGCAGCTTGGTTGTCTGGCAGCAGTTCTTC.